The rows below give T cell receptor beta chains drawn from one sample of a study of T cells in Graves' hyperthyroidism and ophthalmopathy. TCRdb called the multiplex PCR reads again in MiXCR, with one record for every CDR3 protein. Seen here are around 580,000 distinct CDR3 sequences, just over 45% observed once, and the top ten hold more than 7%. Material for sequencing was peripheral blood or thyroid tissue (not recorded which). Receptor source: a woman in her late teens or twenties with Graves' hyperthyroidism. Both conserved end residues are part of each CDR3. Each record gives: D gene, J gene, clone size, V gene, CDR3 DNA, CDR3 protein. The D gene is left open where the match is weak. Some rows mark clone size as missing; the rest say once, few, many or name a class of expanded clone.

NA TRBJ2-5 NA TRBV27 TGTGCCAGCACCCAGGCCGGAGGGGGGACCCAGTACTTC CASTQAGGGTQYF
NA TRBJ2-7 few TRBV20-1 TGCAGTTCCAGGGTCCGGGACACTCACTACGAGCAGTACTTC CSSRVRDTHYEQYF
NA TRBJ1-1 many TRBV7-6 TGTGCCAGCAGCAGACAGAAAAACACTGAAGCTTTCTTT CASSRQKNTEAFF
NA TRBJ2-7 NA TRBV7-3 TGTGCCAGCAGCCCGAAGGGAGTTGCCTACGAGCAGTACTTC CASSPKGVAYEQYF
NA TRBJ1-2 many TRBV20-1 TGCAGTGCTCCCGTTGGGTGGAACTATGGCTACACCTTC CSAPVGWNYGYTF
TRBD1 TRBJ2-5 NA TRBV5-5 TGTGCCAGCAGCCGACAGGGGGCGACAGGTGGAGAGACCCAGTACTTC CASSRQGATGGETQYF
NA TRBJ1-1 many TRBV7-8 TGTGCCAGCAGCTGGGGCGGCGCCACTGAAGCTTTCTTT CASSWGGATEAFF
NA TRBJ1-5 many TRBV6-5 TGTGCCAGCACTCAACGGGGGGTTAGCAATCAGCCCCAGCATTTT CASTQRGVSNQPQHF
TRBD2 TRBJ2-1 few TRBV24-1 TGTGCCACCAGTACGGGACTAGCGGTCTACAATGAGCAGTTCTTC CATSTGLAVYNEQFF
TRBD1 TRBJ1-2 NA TRBV10-3 TGTGCCATCAGTGGACAGGGATCCCTTAACTATGGCTACACCTTC CAISGQGSLNYGYTF
NA TRBJ1-1 many TRBV5-4 TGTGCCAGCAGCTGGGGGATGGAAAACACTGAAGCTTTCTTT CASSWGMENTEAFF
NA TRBJ1-1 few TRBV14 TGTGCCAGCAATTCACTGAACACTGAAGCTTTCTTT CASNSLNTEAFF
NA TRBJ2-2 NA TRBV20-1 TGCAGTGCTAGCGGCAGGGGCATGATCGGGGAGCTGTTTTTT CSASGRGMIGELFF
TRBD1 TRBJ2-5 many TRBV20-1 TGCAGTGCCCCCGACAGGGACCAAGAGACCCAGTACTTC CSAPDRDQETQYF
TRBD1 TRBJ1-5 NA TRBV11-2 TGTGCCAGCAGCAAGGACAGGGATCAGCCCCAGCATTTT CASSKDRDQPQHF
NA TRBJ1-2 many TRBV4-1 TGCGCCAGCAGCCAAGATAAGACAGTATATGGCTACACCTTC CASSQDKTVYGYTF
NA TRBJ2-5 NA TRBV24-1 TGTGCCACCAGCGTTGAAGCTGGGCAAATACAAGAGACCCAGTACTTC CATSVEAGQIQETQYF
TRBD1 TRBJ1-1 NA TRBV9 TGTGCCAGCAGCGTAGCGGGACAGGGCGGCCCTGACCCTTTCTTT CASSVAGQGGPDPFF
TRBD1 TRBJ1-2 many TRBV12-3/TRBV12-4 TGTGCCAGCAGTTTACCGCGGACAGGAGCTAACTATGGCTACACCTTC CASSLPRTGANYGYTF
NA TRBJ1-2 many TRBV11-2 TGTGCCAGCAGCCCGGGGATCGATGGCTACACCTTC CASSPGIDGYTF
NA TRBJ2-5 many TRBV11-2 TGTGCCAGCAGCTTAGAGACAGAGACCCAGTACTTC CASSLETETQYF
NA TRBJ1-2 many TRBV7-2 TGTGCCAGCAGCTTATTCGAGGGGGGCTATGGCTACACCTTC CASSLFEGGYGYTF
NA TRBJ2-7 NA TRBV24-1 TGTGCCAGCAGCTTAGAGCTAGCGTACAATGAGCAGTACTTC CASSLELAYNEQYF